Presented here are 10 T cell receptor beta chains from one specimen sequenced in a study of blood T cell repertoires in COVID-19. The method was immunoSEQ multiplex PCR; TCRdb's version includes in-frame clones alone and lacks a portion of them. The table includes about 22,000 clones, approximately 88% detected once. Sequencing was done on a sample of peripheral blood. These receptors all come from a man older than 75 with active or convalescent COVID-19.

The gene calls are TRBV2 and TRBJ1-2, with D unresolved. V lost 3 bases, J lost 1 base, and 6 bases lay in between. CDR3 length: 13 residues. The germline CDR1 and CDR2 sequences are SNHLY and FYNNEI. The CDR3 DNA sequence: TGTGCCAGCAGTGACCCTAATAACTATGGCTACACCTTC. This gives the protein CASSDPNNYGYTF. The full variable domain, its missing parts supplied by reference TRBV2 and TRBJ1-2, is EPEVTQTPSHQVTQMGQEVILRCVPISNHLYFYWYRQILGQKVEFLVSFYNNEISEKSEIFDDQFSVERPDGSNFTLKIRSTKLEDSAMYFCASSDPNNYGYTFGSGTRLTVV.

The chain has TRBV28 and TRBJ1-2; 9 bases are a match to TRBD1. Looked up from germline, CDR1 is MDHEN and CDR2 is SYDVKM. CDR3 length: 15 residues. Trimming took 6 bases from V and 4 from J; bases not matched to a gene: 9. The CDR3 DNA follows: TGTGCCAGCAGCACGACAGGGGGGGTAGGCTATGGCTACACCTTC. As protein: CASSTTGGVGYGYTF.

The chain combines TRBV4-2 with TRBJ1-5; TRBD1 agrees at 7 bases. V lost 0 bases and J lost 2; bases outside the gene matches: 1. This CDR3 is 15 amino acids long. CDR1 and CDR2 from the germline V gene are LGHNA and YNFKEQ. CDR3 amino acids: CASSQDDRGNQPQHF. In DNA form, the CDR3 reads TGTGCCAGCAGCCAAGACGACAGGGGCAATCAGCCCCAGCATTTT.

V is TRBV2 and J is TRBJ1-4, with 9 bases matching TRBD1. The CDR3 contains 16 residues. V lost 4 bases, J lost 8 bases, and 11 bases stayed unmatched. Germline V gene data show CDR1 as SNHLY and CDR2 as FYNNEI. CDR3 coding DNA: TGTGCCAGCAGTGGGGGCACAGGGGGCGGGAGGGAAAAACTGTTTTTT. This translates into CASSGGTGGGREKLFF.

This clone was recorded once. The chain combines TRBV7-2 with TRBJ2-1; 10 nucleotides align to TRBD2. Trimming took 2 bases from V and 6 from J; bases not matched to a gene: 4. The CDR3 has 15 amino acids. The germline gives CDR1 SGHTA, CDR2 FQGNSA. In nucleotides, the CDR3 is TGTGCCAGCAGCTTAAGCGGGAGGGCGGCCAATGAGCAGTTCTTC. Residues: CASSLSGRAANEQFF.

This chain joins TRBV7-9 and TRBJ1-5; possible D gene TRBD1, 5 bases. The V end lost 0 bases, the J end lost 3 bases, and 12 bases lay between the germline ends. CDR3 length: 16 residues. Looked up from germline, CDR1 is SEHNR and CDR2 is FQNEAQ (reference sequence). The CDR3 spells CASSLATAGNNQPQHF. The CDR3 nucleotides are TGTGCCAGCAGCTTAGCGACGGCAGGGAACAATCAGCCCCAGCATTTT.

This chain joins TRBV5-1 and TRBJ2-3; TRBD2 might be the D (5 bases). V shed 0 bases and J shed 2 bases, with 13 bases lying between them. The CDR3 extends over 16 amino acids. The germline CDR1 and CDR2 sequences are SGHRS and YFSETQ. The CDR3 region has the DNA TGCGCCAGCAGCTTGGCGTCCGGAGGACTCACAGATACGCAGTATTTT. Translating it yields CASSLASGGLTDTQYF.

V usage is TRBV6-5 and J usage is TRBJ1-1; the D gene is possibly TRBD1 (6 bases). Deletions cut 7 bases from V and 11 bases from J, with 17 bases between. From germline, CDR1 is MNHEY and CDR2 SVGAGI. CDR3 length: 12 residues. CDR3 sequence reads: CASTPGWGPAFF. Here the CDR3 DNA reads TGTGCCAGCACCCCGGGTTGGGGGCCGGCTTTCTTT.

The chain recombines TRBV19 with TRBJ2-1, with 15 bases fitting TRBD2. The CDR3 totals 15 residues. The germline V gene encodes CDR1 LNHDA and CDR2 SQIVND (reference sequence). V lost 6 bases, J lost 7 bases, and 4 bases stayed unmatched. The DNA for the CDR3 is TGTGCCAGTAGCACGGGGACTAGCGGGAGGAATGAGCAGTTCTTC. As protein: CASSTGTSGRNEQFF.

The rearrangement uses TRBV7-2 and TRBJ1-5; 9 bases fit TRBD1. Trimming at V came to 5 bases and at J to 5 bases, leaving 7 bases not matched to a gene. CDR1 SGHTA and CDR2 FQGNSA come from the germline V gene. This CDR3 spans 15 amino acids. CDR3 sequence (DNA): TGTGCCAGCAGCCCCGAGGGGGACAGGGATCAGCCCCAGCATTTT. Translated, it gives CASSPEGDRDQPQHF.